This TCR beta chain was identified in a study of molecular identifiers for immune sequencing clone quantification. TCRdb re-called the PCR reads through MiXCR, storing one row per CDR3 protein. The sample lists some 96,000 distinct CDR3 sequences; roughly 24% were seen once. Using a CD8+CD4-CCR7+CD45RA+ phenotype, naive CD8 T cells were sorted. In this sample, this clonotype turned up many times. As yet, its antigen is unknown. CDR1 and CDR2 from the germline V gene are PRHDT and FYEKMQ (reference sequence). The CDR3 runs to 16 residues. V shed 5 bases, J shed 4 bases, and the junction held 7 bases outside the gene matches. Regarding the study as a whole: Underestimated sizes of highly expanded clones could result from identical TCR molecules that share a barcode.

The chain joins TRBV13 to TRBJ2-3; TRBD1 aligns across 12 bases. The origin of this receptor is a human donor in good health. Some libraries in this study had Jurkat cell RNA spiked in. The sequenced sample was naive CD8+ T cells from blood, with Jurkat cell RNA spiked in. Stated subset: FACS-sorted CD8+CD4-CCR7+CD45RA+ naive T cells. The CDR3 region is CASSTRDRGPPDTQYF. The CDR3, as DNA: TGTGCCAGCAGCACGAGGGACAGGGGGCCCCCAGATACGCAGTATTTT.